The T cell receptor (beta chain) under discussion was sequenced for a study of T cell responses to AZD1222 COVID-19 vaccine. Study findings and constraints: Females outnumbered males among donors, who were mostly white British; clonal diversity was possibly underestimated. CD4 TCRs linked to vaccination spanned spike, dominating at 160-218 and 743-854. Once two AZD1222 doses were given, Spike-specific TCR breadth and depth went up.

Points on this clone: Its antigen is unidentified.

Profiled with immunoSEQ multiplex PCR; TCRdb holds only in-frame clones, not every one. Of more than 80,000 clones in the sample, roughly 91% were seen once. V trimming: 7 bases; J trimming: 5 bases; junction bases outside the gene matches: 7. The length of the CDR3 is 14 residues. Germline-derived CDR1 and CDR2 are SEHNR and FQNEAQ (reference sequence). This sequence originates from an adult who received the AZD1222 COVID-19 vaccine. Sample: peripheral blood, taken 28 days after the second AZD1222 dose. The gene calls are TRBV7-9 and TRBJ1-1; 10 bases fit TRBD1. The CDR3 nucleotides read TGTGCCAGCAAACGACAGGGGGCGCGGACTGAAGCTTTCTTT. It codes for CASKRQGARTEAFF.